The next 28 T cell receptor beta chains were all read from a single sample in a study of metastatic and nonmetastatic thyroid tumors. Before thyroid surgery, none of the patients had received any treatment. Using MiXCR, TCRdb re-called clones from the PCR reads. The data show around 9,000 clones, over 35% seen once. Input material: tumor tissue. These receptors were taken from a male donor with papillary thyroid cancer or a benign thyroid nodule (not recorded which). Some clones in this sample may be carry-over from other donors' samples.

This clone came up many times. V usage is TRBV7-2 and J usage is TRBJ2-7; TRBD2 matches at 7 bases. V shed 5 bases, J shed 4 bases, and the junction held 8 bases outside the gene matches. Germline CDR1 SGHTA, CDR2 FQGNSA. CDR3 size: 14 residues. This CDR3 is CASSVSGSRYEQYF. The DNA for the CDR3 is TGTGCCAGCAGCGTTAGCGGGTCGAGGTACGAGCAGTACTTC.

The chain links TRBV15 to TRBJ2-4; a weak D match, TRBD2 (6 bases). V lost 5 bases, J lost 2 bases, and 28 bases lay in between. Germline CDR1 reads LNHNV; CDR2 reads YYDKDF (reference sequence). This CDR3 has 20 residues. The CDR3 coding sequence is TGTGCCACCAGCGGGAGGTGGACTAAACATGGGACCGGGTCCAAAAACATTCAGTACTTC. Its translation is CATSGRWTKHGTGSKNIQYF.

As concerns this clone: Relative to the germline gene, one junction end is altered; a read error may explain this. This chain uses TRBV11-1 with TRBJ2-7; 14 positions agree with TRBD2. Germline assignment: CDR1 SGHAT and CDR2 FQDESV (reference sequence). The CDR3 totals 17 residues. The CDR3 nucleotides are TGTCCCAGCAGCCCGGGGACTAGCGGGAGTACGGGATACGAGCAGTACTTC. Its translation: CPSSPGTSGSTGYEQYF.

This clone was seen at least ten times. CDR3 amino acids: CASIRPGSEAFF. The CDR3 DNA sequence: TGCGCCAGCATCCGACCGGGCTCCGAAGCTTTCTTT. The chain employs TRBV4-1 and TRBJ1-1; unclear D gene. The CDR3 is made up of 12 amino acids. V shed 7 bases and J shed 8 bases, with 14 bases lying between them. Germline V CDR1 and CDR2: MGHRA, YSYEKL.

The genes are TRBV5-1 and TRBJ1-1; no clear D gene. The V gene's germline CDR1 is SGHRS and CDR2 YFSETQ. The V end was cut by 4 bases, the J end by 1 base, with 11 bases between. The CDR3 is 14 residues long. The CDR3 DNA sequence: TGCGCCAGCAGCAAATTCGACAAGAACACTGAAGCTTTCTTT. Protein product: CASSKFDKNTEAFF.

The J gene is TRBJ2-7, the V gene TRBV7-9; D not resolved. V lost 6 bases, J lost 9 bases, and 18 bases lay in between. Germline CDR1 and CDR2: SEHNR and FQNEAQ (reference sequence). This CDR3 has 13 amino acids. The CDR3 DNA is TGTGCCAGCAGAGCCCTCCCCTCGGAGCCGCAGTACTTC. Translation gives CASRALPSEPQYF.

This clone has only a few counts. The chain carries TRBV28 and TRBJ2-1; 12 bases map to TRBD2. Losses at the gene ends were 5 bases for V and 7 bases for J; bases not matched to a gene: 9. The CDR3 covers 16 residues. The germline V gene encodes CDR1 MDHEN and CDR2 SYDVKM. Written as DNA, the CDR3 is TGTGCCAGCAGTCTGGTGACTAGCGGGAGTAGGAATGAGCAGTTCTTC. Its protein product is CASSLVTSGSRNEQFF.

This chain connects TRBV27 to TRBJ1-2; D not certain. CDR3 length equals 12 residues. CDR1 and CDR2 (germline): MNHEY, SMNVEV (reference sequence). Trimming took 5 bases from V and 7 from J, leaving 11 bases between them. Here the CDR3 DNA reads TGTGCCAGCAGTGCTAACCGGTTTGGCTACACCTTC. Its translation is CASSANRFGYTF.

This clone was observed a few times. This rearrangement joins TRBV7-2 to TRBJ2-1; 9 bases line up with TRBD2. Germline lookup yields CDR1 SGHTA and CDR2 FQGNSA. CDR3 length equals 13 residues. J was trimmed by 9 bases and V by 4 bases; bases with no gene match: 4. The CDR3 protein is CASSSLAGFEQFF. CDR3 in DNA: TGTGCCAGCAGCTCCCTAGCGGGATTTGAGCAGTTCTTC. The full variable domain, rest sourced from reference TRBV7-2 and TRBJ2-1, is GAGVSQSPSNKVTEKGKDVELRCDPISGHTALYWYRQSLGQGLEFLIYFQGNSAPDKSGLPSDRFSAERTGGSVSTLTIQRTQQEDSAVYLCASSSLAGFEQFFGPGTRLTVL.

The chain has TRBV6-1 and TRBJ2-7, with 8 bases lining up with TRBD1. The V gene end was trimmed by 6 bases and the J gene end by 3 bases; junction bases not matched to a gene: 10. The CDR3 totals 15 residues. Germline V gives CDR1 MNHNS, CDR2 SASEGT. This chain's CDR3 is CASRFQGATGYEQYF. In DNA, the CDR3 is TGTGCCAGCAGGTTTCAGGGGGCCACAGGCTACGAGCAGTACTTC.

The genes are TRBV4-3 and TRBJ2-3, with TRBD2 matching 14 bases. This CDR3 spans 17 amino acids. V gave up 0 bases and J gave up 5 bases; unmatched junction bases: 4. Looked up from germline, CDR1 is LGHNA and CDR2 is YSLEER. The CDR3 sequence: CASSQDPGTSGRDTQYF. CDR3 DNA sequence: TGCGCCAGCAGCCAAGACCCCGGGACTAGCGGGAGAGATACGCAGTATTTT.

V is TRBV18 and J is TRBJ2-7; perhaps TRBD2 as D (6 bases). The germline V gene has CDR1 KGHSH and CDR2 LQKENI. The V and J ends lost 6 bases and 2 bases respectively, with 14 bases between them. CDR3 length: 14 amino acids. The CDR3 sequence is CASSRGAGTYEQYF. CDR3 DNA sequence: TGTGCCAGCTCCCGCGGGGCCGGAACCTACGAGCAGTACTTC.

This clone has only a few counts. Here the CDR3 DNA reads TGTGCCAGCAGTTTATTTCAGGGGCAGGGTTACGAGCAGTACTTC. Protein sequence: CASSLFQGQGYEQYF. This chain joins TRBV28 and TRBJ2-7, with TRBD1 as a possible D gene (6 bases). Trimming pared 1 base from V and 4 bases from J, leaving 14 bases between. The CDR3 has 15 amino acids. Germline CDR1 MDHEN, CDR2 SYDVKM.

Relative to its sample, this clone is medium-sized. This sequence joins TRBV9 and TRBJ1-1; a possible D gene is TRBD1 (6 bases). Germline CDR1 is SGDLS and CDR2 is YYNGEE. This CDR3 is built from 14 residues. Deletions cut 1 base from V and 3 bases from J, with 10 bases between. This CDR3 is CASSVNSGDTEAFF. In nucleotides, the CDR3 is TGTGCCAGCAGCGTAAATTCAGGGGACACTGAAGCTTTCTTT.

This chain connects TRBV5-6 to TRBJ2-3; 15 nucleotides align to TRBD2. The CDR3 totals 18 residues. Germline CDR1 SGHDT, CDR2 YYEEEE. The V gene end was trimmed by 4 bases and the J gene end by 3 bases; junction bases not matched to a gene: 9. The CDR3 DNA follows: TGTGCCAGCAGCCGAGGGACTAGCGGGAGGAGCTTGACAGATACGCAGTATTTT. Translated: CASSRGTSGRSLTDTQYF.

Judged by abundance, this clone is medium-sized. This rearrangement joins TRBV27 to TRBJ2-3, with D unclear. Trimming took off 1 base at V and 5 bases at J, with 10 bases between the two ends. This CDR3 comprises 14 residues. Germline loops: CDR1 MNHEY, CDR2 SMNVEV (reference sequence). This CDR3 is CASSLWASQDTQYF. CDR3 in DNA: TGTGCCAGCAGTTTATGGGCCTCCCAAGATACGCAGTATTTT.

By sample fraction, this clone is medium-sized. J is TRBJ2-3 and V is TRBV6-2 or TRBV6-3; no clear D. Between the trimmed V and J ends, which lost 2 bases and 2 bases, there was a span of 5 bases. The germline gives CDR1 MNHEY, CDR2 SVGEGT. This CDR3 contains 13 residues. The CDR3 sequence is CASSYADTDTQYF. The CDR3 DNA reads as TGTGCCAGCAGTTACGCGGACACAGATACGCAGTATTTT.

This clone was found a few times. The gene calls are TRBV6-2 or TRBV6-3 and TRBJ1-2; the D gene is possibly TRBD1 (6 bases). The CDR3 extends over 14 amino acids. The germline V gene has CDR1 MNHEY and CDR2 SVGEGT. Deletions cut 0 bases from V and 4 bases from J, with 9 bases between. The CDR3 sequence: CASSYSGTPYGYTF. In nucleotides, the CDR3 is TGTGCCAGCAGTTACTCCGGGACACCCTATGGCTACACCTTC.

The V and J genes are TRBV27 and TRBJ2-2; D remains unclear. CDR3 size: 13 residues. Germline lookup yields CDR1 MNHEY and CDR2 SMNVEV (reference sequence). Trimming cost V 6 bases and J 7 bases, with 12 bases left between them. For the CDR3, the DNA is TGTGCCAGCAGCCAGGACCCTTTCGGGGAGCTGTTTTTT. It codes for CASSQDPFGELFF.

The chain couples TRBV19 to TRBJ1-1; the match to TRBD1 covers 11 bases. The V segment lost 5 bases and the J segment 2 bases; nucleotides outside the gene matches: 1. Germline V gene lookup returns CDR1 LNHDA and CDR2 SQIVND (reference sequence). The CDR3 is 14 amino acids. The CDR3 is CASSRTGGNTEAFF. CDR3 DNA: TGTGCCAGTAGTCGGACAGGGGGCAACACTGAAGCTTTCTTT.

The chain joins TRBV6-2 or TRBV6-3 to TRBJ2-2, with a possible D match to TRBD1 (5 bases). The V gene lost 2 bases and the J gene lost 4 bases, with 11 bases spanning the gap. The CDR3 totals 15 residues. Germline V CDR1 and CDR2: MNHEY, SVGEGT. CDR3 bases: TGTGCCAGCAGTTACCTAGGGGTTACCACCGGGGAGCTGTTTTTT. Residues: CASSYLGVTTGELFF.

Worth noting for this clone: The junction departs from the called germline gene at one end, perhaps through a read error. V gene TRBV5-8 combines with J gene TRBJ1-5; no definite D call. The CDR3 is 13 residues long. Germline assignment: CDR1 SGHTS and CDR2 YDEGEE. CDR3 residues: CASNLGSGPPQHF. The DNA of the CDR3 is TGTGCCAGCAACTTGGGGTCAGGACCGCCCCAGCATTTT.

This clone was found a few times. In DNA form, the CDR3 reads TGTGCCAGCAGCTTTGGGGCCGGGACAGGGAACACTGAAGCTTTCTTT. As protein: CASSFGAGTGNTEAFF. J is TRBJ1-1 and V is TRBV5-4; the match to TRBD1 covers 8 bases. Germline V gene data show CDR1 as SGHNT and CDR2 as YYREEE (reference sequence). The CDR3 totals 16 residues. The junction had 7 bases not matched to a gene; V was cut back by 2 bases and J by 1 base.

The chain couples TRBV20-1 to TRBJ2-6; D remains unclear. Looked up from germline, CDR1 is DFQATT and CDR2 is SNEGSKA (reference sequence). V lost 1 base, J lost 4 bases, and 14 bases lay in between. This CDR3 region has 16 residues. CDR3 loop: CSARVDYNWGANVLTF. CDR3 in DNA: TGCAGTGCTAGAGTTGATTATAATTGGGGGGCCAACGTCCTGACTTTC.

Comment on this clone: Likely a read error: the CDR3 ends without its conserved phenylalanine or tryptophan. The limits of the CDR3 on the DNA are not certain, so only TCRdb's listed CDR3 is given. The chain links TRBV7-9 to TRBJ2-1; the tabulated D call, TRBD1, remains unverified against the DNA. Germline-derived CDR1 and CDR2 are SEHNR and FQNEAQ (reference sequence). The CDR3 spans 12 residues, counting both ends. The CDR3 spells CASSLGTGAVGI.

The chain links TRBV5-1 to TRBJ1-2, with a possible D match to TRBD1 (5 bases). Germline lookup yields CDR1 SGHRS and CDR2 YFSETQ. Trimming cost V 0 bases and J 5 bases, with 8 bases left between them. This CDR3 region has 13 residues. This chain's CDR3 is CASSLAREYGYTF. As DNA, the CDR3 is TGCGCCAGCAGCTTGGCCAGGGAGTATGGCTACACCTTC.

The chain is built from TRBV20-1 and TRBJ1-2; D may be TRBD1 (6 bases). With 6 bases removed from V and 2 bases from J, the gap between germline ends came to 13 bases. There are 13 residues in the CDR3. Germline-derived CDR1 and CDR2 are DFQATT and SNEGSKA (reference sequence). The CDR3 region has the DNA TGCAGTGCCCCAGTCACAGGGAACTATGGCTACACCTTC. Translated: CSAPVTGNYGYTF.

At least ten counts were recorded for this clone. The V gene is TRBV18, the J gene TRBJ1-2, with TRBD1 matching 7 bases. V lost 2 bases, J lost 8 bases, and 5 bases stayed unmatched. In germline, CDR1 is KGHSH, CDR2 LQKENI. The CDR3 runs 13 residues. The chain's CDR3 is CASSPEGGWGYTF. CDR3 nucleotides: TGTGCCAGCTCACCAGAAGGGGGCTGGGGCTACACCTTC. Together with reference TRBV18 and TRBJ1-2, the CDR3 gives the full variable domain: NAGVMQNPRHLVRRRGQEARLRCSPMKGHSHVYWYRQLPEEGLKFMVYLQKENIIDESGMPKERFSAEFPKEGPSILRIQQVVRGDSAAYFCASSPEGGWGYTFGSGTRLTVV.